This entry is about one TCR beta chain. The data were taken from a study of shared clonotypes between healthy human individuals. Original methodology: Because ImmunoSEQ provided only junction sequences with no quality scores, the filtering differed. Data came from immunoSEQ multiplex PCR; TCRdb stores just in-frame clones and leaves some out. For V, J and clone size, that table is used; D and trimming come from the DNA. The sample contains some 680,000 clones, around 73% of which appear only once. This CDR3 is built from 17 residues. Per germline, CDR1 SGHVS and CDR2 FNYEAQ. Between the trimmed V and J ends, which lost 2 bases and 0 bases, there was a span of 14 bases.

The sequenced sample was memory CD4+ T cells sorted from blood. Described subset: CD45RA-negative fraction. The receptor comes from a woman aged 25 to 45 in good health. This sequence joins TRBV7-6 and TRBJ2-1, with D possibly being TRBD2 (6 bases). This CDR3 is CASSLSGGMSSYNEQFF. CDR3 coding DNA: TGTGCCAGCAGCTTAAGTGGCGGGATGAGCTCCTACAATGAGCAGTTCTTC.